The clone carrying this T cell receptor beta chain has a single count. TCRdb's table, derived via immunoSEQ multiplex PCR, lists solely in-frame clones and lacks some. The sample consists of around 300,000 clones, approximately 90% of them appearing once. The data originate from a study of blood T cell repertoires in COVID-19. Enrollees, about 18 to 100 years old, lived in approximately 25 US areas. The CDR3 covers 13 residues. The germline CDR1 and CDR2 sequences are LGHNA and YNFKEQ. Trimming shortened V by 1 base and J by 0 bases, and 4 bases separated the two germline ends. The chain combines TRBV4-2 with TRBJ2-7; D is unclear. The TCR was taken from a woman between 50 and 59 years old who had recovered from COVID-19. The sample was PBMCs or T cells enriched from blood (not recorded which). Here the CDR3 reads CASSQGHSYEQYF. CDR3 in DNA: TGTGCCAGCAGCCAAGGGCACTCCTACGAGCAGTACTTC.